This T cell receptor (beta chain) was documented in a study of T cells in Graves' hyperthyroidism and ophthalmopathy. This clonotype came up many times. The antigen remains undetermined. Regarding the study as a whole: The majority of expanded thyroid clonotypes above 0.001 also appeared in blood.

The study left out patients who had uncontrolled infection, other autoimmune disease, pregnancy or lactation. Diagnoses were established using clinical symptoms, serum thyroxine and TRAb, thyroid ultrasound and orbital computed tomography. Using RNA transcripts as the source, TCR beta CDR3 regions were amplified. Initially, a first-round RT-PCR of the TCR CDR3 employed the HTBI primer set. One entry per CDR3 protein results from TCRdb running MiXCR on the multiplex PCR reads. The sample has roughly 170,000 distinct CDR3 sequences; over 15% are singletons. The CDR3 extends over 16 amino acids. Between the trimmed V and J ends, which lost 0 bases and 4 bases, there was a span of 15 bases. The germline gives CDR1 SGHAT, CDR2 FQNNGV.

The specimen sequenced was blood. This chain connects TRBV11-2 to TRBJ1-1; TRBD1 is a possible D gene (6 bases). This TCR was recovered from a woman aged 50 to 60 with Graves' hyperthyroidism. In DNA, the CDR3 is TGTGCCAGCAGCTTAGATGGGGGGGCGCCGGTCACTGAAGCTTTCTTT. This codes for CASSLDGGAPVTEAFF.